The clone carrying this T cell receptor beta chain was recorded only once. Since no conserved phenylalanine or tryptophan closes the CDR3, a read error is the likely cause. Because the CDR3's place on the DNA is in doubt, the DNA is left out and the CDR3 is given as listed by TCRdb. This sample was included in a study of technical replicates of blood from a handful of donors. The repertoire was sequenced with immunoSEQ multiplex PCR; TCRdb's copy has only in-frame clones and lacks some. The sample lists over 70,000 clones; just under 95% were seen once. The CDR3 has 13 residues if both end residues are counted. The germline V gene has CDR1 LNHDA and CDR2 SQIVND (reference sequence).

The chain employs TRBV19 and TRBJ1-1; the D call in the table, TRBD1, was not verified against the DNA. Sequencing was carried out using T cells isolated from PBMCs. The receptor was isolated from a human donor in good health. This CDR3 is CASSIGTGPKSRI.